This T cell receptor (beta chain) stems from a study of blood T cell repertoires in COVID-19. Study details: Sample material is recorded as cDNA or gDNA derived from T cells, B-cell-depleted T cells, or PBMCs.

Germline CDR1 reads MDHEN; CDR2 reads SYDVKM. V was clipped by 7 bases and J by 1 base; unmatched bases: 6. The CDR3 runs 14 residues. Source study methods: Reference gene primer amplification gave nucleated cell count estimates. Sequenced by immunoSEQ multiplex PCR; TCRdb stores in-frame clones only, minus some. The DNA gave D and trimming, while V, J and clone size come from that table. This table holds around 400,000 clones, 89% found once. The V call is TRBV28, the J call TRBJ2-7, with 8 nucleotides matching TRBD1. Sequenced input: peripheral blood. This TCR derives from a man between 40 and 49 years old with acute or convalescent COVID-19. CDR3 protein: CASKQGARSYEQYF. Written as DNA, the CDR3 is TGTGCCAGCAAGCAGGGGGCGAGGTCCTACGAGCAGTACTTC.